The present entry profiles one TCR beta chain with its context. Libraries were prepared by immunoSEQ multiplex PCR; TCRdb keeps only in-frame clonotypes and omits some of them. This table holds roughly 46,000 clones, around nine tenths found once. The CDR3 loop spans 14 amino acids. The germline V gene encodes CDR1 MNHNY and CDR2 SVGAGI (reference sequence). V lost 1 base to trimming and J lost 2 bases, with 9 bases between them. This sample stems from a study of OX40 agonist ivuxolimab in advanced cancers. Study-level background: Every 2 weeks, ivuxolimab was infused into the patients intravenously at between 0.01 and 10 mg/kg.

The sample consisted of CD4+ or CD8+ T cells sorted from blood, taken in a trial of the OX40 agonist ivuxolimab. This receptor was taken from an adult with an advanced solid tumor such as melanoma, head and neck, liver or kidney cancer. The chain has TRBV6-6 and TRBJ2-7, with D possibly being TRBD1 (5 bases). The CDR3 is CASSYLGVTYEQYF. The DNA of the CDR3 is TGTGCCAGCAGTTACTTAGGGGTTACCTACGAGCAGTACTTC.